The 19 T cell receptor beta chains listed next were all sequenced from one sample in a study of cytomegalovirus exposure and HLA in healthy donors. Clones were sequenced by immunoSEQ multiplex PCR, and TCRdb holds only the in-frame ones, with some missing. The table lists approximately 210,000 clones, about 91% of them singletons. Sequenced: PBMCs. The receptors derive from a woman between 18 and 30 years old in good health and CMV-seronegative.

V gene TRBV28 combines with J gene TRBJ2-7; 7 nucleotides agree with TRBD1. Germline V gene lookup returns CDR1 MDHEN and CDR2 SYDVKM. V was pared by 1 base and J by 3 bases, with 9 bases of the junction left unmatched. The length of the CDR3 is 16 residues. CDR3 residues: CASSLSLTGVSYEQYF. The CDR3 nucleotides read TGTGCCAGCAGTTTATCACTCACAGGGGTGAGCTACGAGCAGTACTTC.

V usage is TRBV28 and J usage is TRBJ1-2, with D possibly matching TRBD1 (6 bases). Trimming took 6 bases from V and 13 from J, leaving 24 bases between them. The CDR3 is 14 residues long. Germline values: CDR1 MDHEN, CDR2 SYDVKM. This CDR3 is CASRFQPNGQKGTF. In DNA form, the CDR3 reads TGTGCCAGCAGATTTCAGCCCAATGGACAGAAAGGCACCTTC.

The CDR3 sequence is CATGDREGLWEQYF. The CDR3 DNA is TGTGCCACGGGGGACCGGGAGGGGTTGTGGGAGCAGTACTTC. This sequence joins TRBV6-5 and TRBJ2-7, with 8 bases aligning to TRBD2. With V trimmed by 10 bases and J by 7 bases, 15 bases remained unmatched. Germline-derived CDR1 and CDR2 are MNHEY and SVGAGI. The CDR3 is 14 residues long.

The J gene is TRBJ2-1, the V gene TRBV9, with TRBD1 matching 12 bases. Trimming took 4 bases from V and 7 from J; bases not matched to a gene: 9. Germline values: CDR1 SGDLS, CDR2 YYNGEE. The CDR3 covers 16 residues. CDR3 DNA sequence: TGTGCCAGCAGCCCGCCGGGACAGGGGGCAGTAAATGAGCAGTTCTTC. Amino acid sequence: CASSPPGQGAVNEQFF.

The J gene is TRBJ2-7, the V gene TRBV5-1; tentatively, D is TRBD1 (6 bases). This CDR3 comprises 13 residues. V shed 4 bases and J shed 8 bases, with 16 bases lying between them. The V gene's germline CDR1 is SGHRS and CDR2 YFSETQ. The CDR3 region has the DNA TGCGCCAGCAGCCATCCGGGACAACCTAAGCAGTACTTC. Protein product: CASSHPGQPKQYF.

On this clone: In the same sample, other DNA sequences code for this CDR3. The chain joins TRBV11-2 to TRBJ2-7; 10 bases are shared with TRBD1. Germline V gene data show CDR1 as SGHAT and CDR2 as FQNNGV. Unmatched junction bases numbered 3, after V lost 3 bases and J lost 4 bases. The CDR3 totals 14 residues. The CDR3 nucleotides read TGTGCCAGCAGCTTCGGGACAGGGGTTTACGAGCAGTACTTC. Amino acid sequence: CASSFGTGVYEQYF. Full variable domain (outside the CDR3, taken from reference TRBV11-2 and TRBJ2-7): EAGVAQSPRYKIIEKRQSVAFWCNPISGHATLYWYQQILGQGPKLLIQFQNNGVVDDSQLPKDRFSAERLKGVDSTLKIQPAKLEDSAVYLCASSFGTGVYEQYFGPGTRLTVT.

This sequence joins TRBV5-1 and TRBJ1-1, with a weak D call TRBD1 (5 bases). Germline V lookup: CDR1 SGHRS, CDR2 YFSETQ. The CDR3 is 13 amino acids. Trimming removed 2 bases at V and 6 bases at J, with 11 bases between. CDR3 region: CASSFVSRAEAFF. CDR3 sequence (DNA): TGCGCCAGCAGCTTTGTATCCAGGGCTGAAGCTTTCTTT. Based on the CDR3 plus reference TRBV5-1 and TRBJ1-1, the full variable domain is KAGVTQTPRYLIKTRGQQVTLSCSPISGHRSVSWYQQTPGQGLQFLFEYFSETQRNKGNFPGRFSGRQFSNSRSEMNVSTLELGDSALYLCASSFVSRAEAFFGQGTRLTVV.

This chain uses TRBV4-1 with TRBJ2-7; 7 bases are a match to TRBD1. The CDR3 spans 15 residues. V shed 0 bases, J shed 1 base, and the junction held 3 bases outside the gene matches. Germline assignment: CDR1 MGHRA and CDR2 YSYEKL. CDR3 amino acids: CASSQEAGGSYEQYF. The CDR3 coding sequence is TGCGCCAGCAGCCAAGAAGCAGGGGGATCCTACGAGCAGTACTTC.

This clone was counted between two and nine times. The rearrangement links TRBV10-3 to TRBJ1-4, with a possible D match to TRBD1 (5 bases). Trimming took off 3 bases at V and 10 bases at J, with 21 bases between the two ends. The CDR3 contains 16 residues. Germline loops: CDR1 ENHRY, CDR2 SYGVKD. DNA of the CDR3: TGTGCCATCAGTGAAGTAGGGTTAGGGGCGGCCGGAAAACTGTTTTTT. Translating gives CAISEVGLGAAGKLFF.

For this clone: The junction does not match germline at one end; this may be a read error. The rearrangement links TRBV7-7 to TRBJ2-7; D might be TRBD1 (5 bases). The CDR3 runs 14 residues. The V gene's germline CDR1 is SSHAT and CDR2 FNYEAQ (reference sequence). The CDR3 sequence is CASSLEQGSYEQYF. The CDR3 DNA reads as TGTGCTAGCAGCTTAGAGCAGGGTTCCTACGAGCAGTACTTC.

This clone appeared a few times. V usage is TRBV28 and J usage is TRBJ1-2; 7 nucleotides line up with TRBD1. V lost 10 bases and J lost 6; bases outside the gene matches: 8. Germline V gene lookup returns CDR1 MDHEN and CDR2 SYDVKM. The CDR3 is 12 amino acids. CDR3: CATMDRFNGYTF. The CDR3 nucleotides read TGTGCCACGATGGACAGGTTCAATGGCTACACCTTC.

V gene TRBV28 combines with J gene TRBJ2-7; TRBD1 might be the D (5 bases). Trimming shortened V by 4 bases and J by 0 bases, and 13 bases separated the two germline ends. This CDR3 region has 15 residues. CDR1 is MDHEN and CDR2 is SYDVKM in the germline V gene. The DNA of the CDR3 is TGTGCCAGCAGTTATACAGGTGTAGGCTCCTACGAGCAGTACTTC. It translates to CASSYTGVGSYEQYF.

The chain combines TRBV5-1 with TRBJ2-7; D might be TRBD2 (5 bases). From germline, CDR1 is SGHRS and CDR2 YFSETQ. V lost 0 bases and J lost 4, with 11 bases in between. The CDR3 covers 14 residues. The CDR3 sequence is CASSLGTGIYEQYF. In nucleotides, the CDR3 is TGCGCCAGCAGCTTGGGTACCGGGATATACGAGCAGTACTTC. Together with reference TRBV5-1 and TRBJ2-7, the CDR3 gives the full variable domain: KAGVTQTPRYLIKTRGQQVTLSCSPISGHRSVSWYQQTPGQGLQFLFEYFSETQRNKGNFPGRFSGRQFSNSRSEMNVSTLELGDSALYLCASSLGTGIYEQYFGPGTRLTVT.

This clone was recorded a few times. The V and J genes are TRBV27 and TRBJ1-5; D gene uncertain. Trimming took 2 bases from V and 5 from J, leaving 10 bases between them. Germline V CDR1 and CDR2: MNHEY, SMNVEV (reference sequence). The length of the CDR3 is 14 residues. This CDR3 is CASSLLGEHQPQHF. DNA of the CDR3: TGTGCCAGCAGTTTACTGGGAGAGCATCAGCCCCAGCATTTT.

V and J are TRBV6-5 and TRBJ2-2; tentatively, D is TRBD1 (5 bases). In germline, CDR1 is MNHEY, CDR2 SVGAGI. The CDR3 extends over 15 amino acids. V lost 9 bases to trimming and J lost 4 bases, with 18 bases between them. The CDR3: CASKGSQGSTGELFF. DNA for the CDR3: TGTGCCAGTAAAGGATCTCAGGGTTCCACCGGGGAGCTGTTTTTT.

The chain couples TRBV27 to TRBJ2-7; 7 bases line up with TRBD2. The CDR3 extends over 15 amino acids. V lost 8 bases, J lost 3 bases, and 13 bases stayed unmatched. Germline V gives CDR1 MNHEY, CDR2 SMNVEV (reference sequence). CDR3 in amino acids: CASRVGASGYYEQYF. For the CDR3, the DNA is TGTGCCAGCCGAGTTGGGGCTAGCGGATACTACGAGCAGTACTTC.

DNA for the CDR3: TGTGCCTGGTCAGGGGGTCAAGAGACCCAGTACTTC. It yields the protein CAWSGGQETQYF. This sequence joins TRBV30 and TRBJ2-5; 7 bases are shared with TRBD1. The germline CDR1 and CDR2 sequences are GTSNPN and SVGIG (reference sequence). V lost 5 bases, J lost 2 bases, and 2 bases stayed unmatched. This CDR3 has 12 amino acids.

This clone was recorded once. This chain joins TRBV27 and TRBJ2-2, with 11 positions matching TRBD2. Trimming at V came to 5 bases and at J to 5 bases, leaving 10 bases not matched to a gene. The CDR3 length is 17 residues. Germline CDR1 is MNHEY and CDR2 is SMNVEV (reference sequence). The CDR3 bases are TGTGCCAGCAGTCCCCTCCTTGGACTAGCGGGTACCGGGGAGCTGTTTTTT. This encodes CASSPLLGLAGTGELFF.

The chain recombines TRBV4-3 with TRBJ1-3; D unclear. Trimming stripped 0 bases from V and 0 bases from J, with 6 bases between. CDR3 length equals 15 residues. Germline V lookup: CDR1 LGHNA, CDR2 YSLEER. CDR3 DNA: TGCGCCAGCAGCCAAGATATTTCCTCTGGAAACACCATATATTTT. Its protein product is CASSQDISSGNTIYF.